One sample yielded the 32 T cell receptor beta chains listed below, sequenced in a study of T cells in narcolepsy. Generated by immunoSEQ multiplex PCR, the TCRdb table keeps only in-frame clones and is missing some. The sample holds around 27,000 clones; about four fifths are singletons and the top ten take 0.71%. The sequenced sample consisted of CD45RA- memory CD4+ T cells from PBMCs. These receptors all stem from a human donor with narcolepsy.

A note on this clone: A junction boundary mismatches the germline segment, possibly from a read error. The chain links TRBV29-1 to TRBJ2-2; possible D gene TRBD2, 5 bases. The CDR3 totals 13 residues. Germline CDR1 is SQVTM and CDR2 is ANQGSEA. The CDR3 DNA reads TGCAGCGTCGAAGGGAAGGTGGTCGGAGGAGCTGTTTTT. Translation gives CSVEGKVVGGAVF.

The gene calls are TRBV7-3 and TRBJ2-3; D possibly corresponds to TRBD2 (6 bases). Germline CDR1 and CDR2: SGHTA and FQGTGA. The CDR3 is 12 amino acids. V shed 4 bases and J shed 11 bases, with 13 bases lying between them. CDR3 nucleotides: TGTGCCAGCAGCTCCTTCCCGGGGGAGCAGTATTTT. It codes for CASSSFPGEQYF.

This clone has a single count. This chain connects TRBV30 to TRBJ1-3; D gene unclear. This CDR3 region has 10 residues. Deletions cut 4 bases from V and 2 bases from J, with 0 bases between. Germline CDR1 is GTSNPN and CDR2 is SVGIG (reference sequence). CDR3 coding DNA: TGTGCCTGGACTGGAAACACCATATATTTT. This translates into CAWTGNTIYF. Based on the CDR3 plus reference TRBV30 and TRBJ1-3, the full variable domain is SQTIHQWPATLVQPVGSPLSLECTVEGTSNPNLYWYRQAAGRGLQLLFYSVGIGQISSEVPQNLSASRPQDRQFILSSKKLLLSDSGFYLCAWTGNTIYFGEGSWLTVV.

CDR3 nucleotides: TGTGCCTGGAGGATCGAGGGGACCCAGTACTTC. Translated, it gives CAWRIEGTQYF. The genes are TRBV30 and TRBJ2-5, with a possible D match to TRBD2 (5 bases). This CDR3 region has 11 residues. Between the trimmed V and J ends, which lost 3 bases and 7 bases, there was a span of 9 bases. Germline-derived CDR1 and CDR2 are GTSNPN and SVGIG (reference sequence).

V gene TRBV10-1 combines with J gene TRBJ2-6; no firm D call. Trimming shortened V by 3 bases and J by 0 bases, and 6 bases separated the two germline ends. The germline gives CDR1 WNHNN, CDR2 SYGVQD (reference sequence). The CDR3 length is 15 residues. The DNA of the CDR3 is TGCGCCAGCAGTGAAGGTGGCTCTGGGGCCAACGTCCTGACTTTC. It codes for CASSEGGSGANVLTF.

This rearrangement joins TRBV5-8 to TRBJ1-5; D perhaps matches TRBD1 (5 bases). The germline gives CDR1 SGHTS, CDR2 YDEGEE. V shed 4 bases and J shed 2 bases, with 16 bases lying between them. There are 16 residues in the CDR3. This CDR3 reads CASSGGTGRGNQPQHF. CDR3 in DNA: TGTGCCAGCAGCGGGGGGACTGGTCGGGGCAATCAGCCCCAGCATTTT.

The chain links TRBV21-1 to TRBJ2-2; the table's D call, TRBD1, was not checked against the DNA. TRBV21-1 is recorded as a pseudogene. This CDR3 has 20 amino acids. This CDR3 is CASSKGGTGGHAANTGELFF. The CDR3 DNA sequence: TGTGCCAGCAGCAAAGGAGGGACAGGGGGCCACGCAGCGAACACCGGGGAGCTGTTTTTT.

This clone was counted once. This chain uses TRBV7-2 with TRBJ1-6, with a tentative D call TRBD1 (6 bases). The CDR3 contains 14 residues. V was shortened by 5 bases and J by 9 bases, with 14 bases between the two germline ends. Germline assignment: CDR1 SGHTA and CDR2 FQGNSA. The CDR3 region is CASSDGTTLSPLHF. The DNA for the CDR3 is TGTGCCAGCAGCGACGGGACAACTCTTTCACCCCTCCACTTT.

This chain connects TRBV5-6 to TRBJ2-5; the D is unclear. The length of the CDR3 is 14 residues. Germline V CDR1 and CDR2: SGHDT, YYEEEE. Trimming took off 1 base at V and 4 bases at J, with 11 bases between the two ends. In nucleotides, the CDR3 is TGTGCCAGCAGCTTGCGGTGGCAGAGAGAGACCCAGTACTTC. Protein: CASSLRWQRETQYF.

V gene TRBV29-1 combines with J gene TRBJ2-1; D gene unclear. Germline V gene sequence: CDR1 SQVTM, CDR2 ANQGSEA. V was pared by 4 bases and J by 5 bases, with 9 bases between. This CDR3 has 12 residues. The CDR3 spells CSVGQNNNEQFF. CDR3 DNA: TGCAGCGTTGGGCAGAATAACAATGAGCAGTTCTTC.

The chain employs TRBV4-3 and TRBJ2-1, with TRBD2 matching over 8 bases. V shed 7 bases, J shed 7 bases, and the junction held 12 bases outside the gene matches. This CDR3 contains 15 residues. Germline-derived CDR1 and CDR2 are LGHNA and YSLEER. The CDR3 nucleotides are TGCGCCAGCACCCATGTTATAGCGGGGAAGAATGAGCAGTTCTTC. This sequence encodes CASTHVIAGKNEQFF.

The genes are TRBV7-9 and TRBJ2-5, with 7 bases lining up with TRBD1. The ends lost 5 bases at V and 7 bases at J; junction bases unmatched: 7. Germline assignment: CDR1 SEHNR and CDR2 FQNEAQ (reference sequence). The CDR3 is 13 residues long. CDR3 in DNA: TGTGCCAGCAGCATCGACAGGGTCGGGACCCAGTACTTC. Amino acids: CASSIDRVGTQYF. Full variable domain (remainder filled in from reference TRBV7-9 and TRBJ2-5): DTGVSQNPRHKITKRGQNVTFRCDPISEHNRLYWYRQTLGQGPEFLTYFQNEAQLEKSRLLSDRFSAERPKGSFSTLEIQRTEQGDSAMYLCASSIDRVGTQYFGPGTRLLVL.

J is TRBJ1-4 and V is TRBV6-5; D gene uncertain. Germline V gene sequence: CDR1 MNHEY, CDR2 SVGAGI. Between the trimmed V and J ends, which lost 4 bases and 6 bases, there was a span of 15 bases. CDR3 length equals 15 residues. The CDR3 here is CASSSGGAGDEKLFF. The CDR3 nucleotides are TGTGCCAGCAGTTCAGGAGGCGCGGGCGATGAAAAACTGTTTTTT.

J is TRBJ2-7 and V is TRBV9; perhaps TRBD2 as D (7 bases). V shed 0 bases and J shed 0 bases, with 10 bases lying between them. CDR1 is SGDLS and CDR2 is YYNGEE in the germline V gene. This CDR3 region has 15 residues. In DNA, the CDR3 is TGTGCCAGCAGCGTAGAAGGGGGGGACTCCTACGAGCAGTACTTC. It is translated as CASSVEGGDSYEQYF.

The chain carries TRBV28 and TRBJ2-2; D is uncertain. The V end was cut by 3 bases, the J end by 1 base, with 12 bases between. CDR1 and CDR2 (germline): MDHEN, SYDVKM. The CDR3 totals 16 residues. The CDR3 protein is CASSFGWEKNTGELFF. Here the CDR3 DNA reads TGTGCCAGCAGTTTCGGGTGGGAAAAGAACACCGGGGAGCTGTTTTTT.

The chain links TRBV2 to TRBJ1-4; TRBD1 aligns across 11 bases. This CDR3 region has 14 residues. Losses at the gene ends were 6 bases for V and 7 bases for J; bases not matched to a gene: 4. CDR1 is SNHLY and CDR2 is FYNNEI in the germline V gene. DNA of the CDR3: TGTGCCAGCAGCAAGGACAGGGGGCGTGAAAAACTGTTTTTT. It yields the protein CASSKDRGREKLFF.

This chain joins TRBV6-5 and TRBJ1-2, with D perhaps TRBD1 (6 bases). The germline V gene encodes CDR1 MNHEY and CDR2 SVGAGI. The V end lost 6 bases, the J end lost 7 bases, and 15 bases lay between the germline ends. The CDR3 runs to 13 residues. The CDR3 DNA follows: TGTGCCAGCAGCGCAGGGGCACACACTGGCTACACCTTC. As protein: CASSAGAHTGYTF.

Of note for this clone: One end of the junction varies from germline; a read error may be responsible. The V gene is TRBV6-6, the J gene TRBJ2-2, with 8 bases aligning to TRBD1. Per the germline V gene, CDR1 is MNHNY and CDR2 is SVGAGI (reference sequence). The CDR3 spans 12 residues. The CDR3 coding sequence is TGTGCCAGCAGTTTCCTACAGGGGGGGCTGTTTTTT. It codes for CASSFLQGGLFF.

This clone turned up a few times. The chain uses TRBV5-4 and TRBJ2-7; 10 bases map to TRBD1. V was pared by 2 bases and J by 5 bases, with 1 base of the junction left unmatched. Germline loops: CDR1 SGHNT, CDR2 YYREEE (reference sequence). The CDR3 sequence is 13 residues long. The CDR3 region is CASSFGTGDEQYF. CDR3 nucleotide sequence: TGTGCCAGCAGCTTCGGGACAGGGGACGAGCAGTACTTC. The whole variable domain, filled in from reference TRBV5-4 and TRBJ2-7, reads ETGVTQSPTHLIKTRGQQVTLRCSSQSGHNTVSWYQQALGQGPQFIFQYYREEENGRGNFPPRFSGLQFPNYSSELNVNALELDDSALYLCASSFGTGDEQYFGPGTRLTVT.

The chain employs TRBV6-1 and TRBJ2-5, with D tentatively TRBD2 (6 bases). The J call is uncertain, as TRBJ2-7 better fits the DNA end. This CDR3 has 16 residues. Germline values: CDR1 MNHNS, CDR2 SASEGT. The CDR3 sequence is CASSEEFGRLFYEQYF. CDR3 nucleotides: TGTGCCAGCAGTGAAGAGTTCGGGAGACTTTTCTACGAGCAGTACTTC.

The genes are TRBV28 and TRBJ2-2, with 13 bases fitting TRBD2. The trim removed 5 bases at V and 0 bases at J, leaving 3 bases unmatched. The CDR3 totals 17 residues. Germline V gives CDR1 MDHEN, CDR2 SYDVKM. The chain's CDR3 is CASSPGTSGANTGELFF. The DNA of the CDR3 is TGTGCCAGCAGTCCAGGGACTAGCGGGGCGAACACCGGGGAGCTGTTTTTT.

This sequence joins TRBV15 and TRBJ1-5, with D unclear. V was cut by 0 bases and J by 0 bases, with 12 bases left in between. The length of the CDR3 is 17 residues. Germline values: CDR1 LNHNV, CDR2 YYDKDF (reference sequence). The CDR3 is CATSRERAANSNQPQHF. Here the CDR3 DNA reads TGTGCCACCAGCAGAGAGCGGGCAGCAAATAGCAATCAGCCCCAGCATTTT.

The chain joins TRBV27 to TRBJ2-1; D is uncertain. Trimming cost V 1 base and J 8 bases, with 9 bases left between them. This CDR3 spans 13 amino acids. CDR1 and CDR2 from the germline V gene are MNHEY and SMNVEV (reference sequence). The CDR3 loop reads CASSLYSRDEQFF. The DNA for the CDR3 is TGTGCCAGCAGTTTATATTCTAGGGATGAGCAGTTCTTC.

The V call is TRBV28, the J call TRBJ1-1; tentative D call: TRBD1 (5 bases). The CDR3 has 13 residues. From germline, CDR1 is MDHEN and CDR2 SYDVKM. Trimming cost V 3 bases and J 4 bases, with 9 bases left between them. The CDR3: CASSFAGRTEAFF. CDR3 nucleotides: TGTGCCAGCAGTTTTGCGGGGCGCACTGAAGCTTTCTTT.

CDR3 region: CASSPQGTKNIQYF. CDR3 nucleotide sequence: TGTGCCAGCAGTCCACAGGGGACCAAAAACATTCAGTACTTC. V and J are TRBV2 and TRBJ2-4; the match to TRBD1 covers 7 bases. The CDR3 loop spans 14 amino acids. Germline CDR1 reads SNHLY; CDR2 reads FYNNEI. With V trimmed by 5 bases and J by 2 bases, 3 bases remained unmatched.

The table lists this clone with a count of one. The chain is built from TRBV27 and TRBJ1-1; tentatively, D is TRBD1 (5 bases). Germline assignment: CDR1 MNHEY and CDR2 SMNVEV (reference sequence). This CDR3 has 17 amino acids. Deletions cut 2 bases from V and 0 bases from J, with 16 bases between. In nucleotides, the CDR3 is TGTGCCAGCAGTTTAAATCTCCCAGGGATCATGAACACTGAAGCTTTCTTT. Amino acids: CASSLNLPGIMNTEAFF.

V usage is TRBV7-8 and J usage is TRBJ2-6; TRBD1 matches at 10 bases. Germline values: CDR1 SGHVS, CDR2 FQNEAQ. Losses at the gene ends were 5 bases for V and 2 bases for J; bases not matched to a gene: 9. The CDR3 spans 18 residues. DNA of the CDR3: TGTGCCAGCAGCATTGGTGGGACAGGGGTCCCTGGGGCCAACGTCCTGACTTTC. Protein: CASSIGGTGVPGANVLTF. Full variable domain (remainder filled in from reference TRBV7-8 and TRBJ2-6): GAGVSQSPRYKVAKRGQDVALRCDPISGHVSLFWYQQALGQGPEFLTYFQNEAQLDKSGLPSDRFFAERPEGSVSTLKIQRTQQEDSAVYLCASSIGGTGVPGANVLTFGAGSRLTVL.

V gene TRBV7-2 combines with J gene TRBJ2-5; the D gene is possibly TRBD2 (5 bases). Trimming took off 5 bases at V and 2 bases at J, with 12 bases between the two ends. The CDR3 covers 14 residues. Germline CDR1 is SGHTA and CDR2 is FQGNSA. CDR3 sequence: CASSKWTGQETQYF. CDR3 nucleotides: TGTGCCAGCAGCAAGTGGACGGGACAAGAGACCCAGTACTTC.

The CDR3 loop is CASSDTPGQGNSPLHF. DNA for the CDR3: TGTGCCAGCAGCGATACCCCGGGACAGGGTAATTCACCCCTCCACTTT. The V and J genes are TRBV7-2 and TRBJ1-6; 9 positions agree with TRBD1. The CDR3 has 16 residues. V shed 5 bases, J shed 6 bases, and the junction held 8 bases outside the gene matches. Germline V gene lookup returns CDR1 SGHTA and CDR2 FQGNSA.

This clone appeared a few times. This chain's CDR3 is CSVEGAESNQETQYF. CDR3 nucleotide sequence: TGCAGCGTTGAAGGGGCCGAGAGCAACCAAGAGACCCAGTACTTC. The chain recombines TRBV29-1 with TRBJ2-5; D uncertain. V was shortened by 1 base and J by 0 bases, with 12 bases between the two germline ends. In germline, CDR1 is SQVTM, CDR2 ANQGSEA. This CDR3 has 15 amino acids. The complete variable domain, with remaining parts taken from reference TRBV29-1 and TRBJ2-5, reads SAVISQKPSRDICQRGTSLTIQCQVDSQVTMMFWYRQQPGQSLTLIATANQGSEATYESGFVIDKFPISRPNLTFSTLTVSNMSPEDSSIYLCSVEGAESNQETQYFGPGTRLLVL.

V usage is TRBV30 and J usage is TRBJ1-6; TRBD1 aligns across 9 bases. V lost 5 bases, J lost 1 base, and 6 bases stayed unmatched. This CDR3 is built from 16 residues. CDR1 and CDR2 (germline): GTSNPN, SVGIG (reference sequence). The CDR3 loop is CAWWDRDRSYNSPLHF. The CDR3, as DNA: TGTGCCTGGTGGGACAGGGATAGGTCCTATAATTCACCCCTCCACTTT.

This chain links TRBV5-1 with TRBJ1-1; TRBD1 matches at 9 bases. V was clipped by 4 bases and J by 3 bases; unmatched bases: 10. The CDR3 length is 16 residues. Germline-derived CDR1 and CDR2 are SGHRS and YFSETQ. This chain's CDR3 is CASSPRDRARDTEAFF. CDR3 DNA: TGCGCCAGCAGCCCGAGGGACAGGGCCCGGGACACTGAAGCTTTCTTT.